The clone carrying this TCR beta chain was seen at least ten times. Its target is not known. This sample stems from a study of spatial heterogeneity in lung cancer. Across the whole study: Consistent detection of more beta-chain than alpha-chain sequences was observed. Findings and limits, study-wide: Quantities of ubiquitous and regional expanded TCRs paralleled ubiquitous and regional nonsynonymous mutations, respectively. Counts that tracked tumor mutation counts were those of expanded intratumoral alpha and beta TCRs.

V was clipped by 2 bases and J by 8 bases; unmatched bases: 5. Germline CDR1 KGHSH, CDR2 LQKENI. The CDR3 sequence is 13 residues long. A single record per CDR3 protein comes from TCRdb applying MiXCR to the 5' RACE reads. The sample carries about 20,000 distinct CDR3 sequences, 7.5% recorded once. Documented time point: sample taken at primary tumor resection. The sequenced sample was lung tumor tissue, obtained at surgery. This TCR derives from a male donor with early-stage non-small cell lung cancer. The chain uses TRBV18 and TRBJ1-2; 7 bases map to TRBD1. The DNA for the CDR3 is TGTGCCAGCTCACCAGGGACAGTAGGAGGCTACACCTTC. Translation gives CASSPGTVGGYTF.